This TCR beta chain came from a study of blood T cell repertoires in COVID-19 (TCRdb year 2020). Regarding the complete study: Samples from collaborators originated in the United States, Italy and Spain and spanned both the acute and convalescent phases of COVID-19. The prospective study material was composed of cDNA or gDNA derived from T cells, B-cell-depleted T cells, or PBMCs. The dataset comprised deeply sampled blood TCRbeta repertoires from subjects exposed to, actively infected with, or recovered from COVID-19. The repertoires were released in a freely available public database meant as a resource for research on the immune response to SARS-CoV-2. The samples were drawn from two sources: the first 160 participants of the ongoing ImmuneRACE study, and 1,200 or so subjects contributed by 6 global collaborators. Sample metadata almost always included a de-identified subject ID, COVID-19 status, age in years and sex. HLA class I and class II types, where available, came from metadata supplied by the sample provider rather than from assay-based typing.

What the authors observed across the whole study: The amount of clinical and demographic metadata varied by source and participant and was provided uncurated.

Each collaborating institution followed its own protocols to collect whole blood in K2EDTA tubes. Collaborator samples were shipped for TCRbeta analysis as frozen whole blood, isolated PBMCs, or DNA extracted from either sample type. The immunoSEQ Assay, a bias-controlled multiplex PCR, was used to amplify TCRbeta CDR3 regions from genomic DNA. The paper's processing steps were these. Nucleated cell counts per sample were estimated from amplification of reference gene primers within the assay. To quantify the absolute abundance of each unique TCRbeta CDR3 rearrangement, sequence reads were collapsed and filtered. For each sample, productive Simpson clonality was calculated as the square root of Simpson's diversity index over productive rearrangements. This immuneACCESS table, as held by TCRdb, lists in-frame sequences with V and J called but not all clones. Of the missing ones, under half trace to an unresolved V gene in checked studies; the others have no known cause. V, J and clone size are taken as reported in that table, and D and trimming were inferred from the DNA itself. The sample table records about 150,000 clones; around 87% of these occur just once. The top ten clones comprise roughly 6.6% of the sample.

Regarding this clone: Its target antigen remains unknown. Per-nucleotide qualities are absent, and no much larger clonotype sits a single base away.

The specimen sequenced was peripheral blood. The source of this sequence is a man older than 75 with acute or convalescent COVID-19.

The CDR3: CATSHRNGETQYF. The nucleotide sequence is TGTGCCACCAGTCATAGGAACGGGGAGACCCAGTACTTC. The chain links TRBV24-1 with TRBJ2-5; confidence is insufficient to name the D gene. The CDR3 numbers 13 residues from cysteine through phenylalanine. Only the CDR3 DNA is retained, 39 bases long and in frame from the first base. In the germline V gene, CDR1 corresponds to KGHDR and CDR2 to SFDVKD. V lost 6 bases and J lost 5 bases; the stretch between them is 12 bases long.